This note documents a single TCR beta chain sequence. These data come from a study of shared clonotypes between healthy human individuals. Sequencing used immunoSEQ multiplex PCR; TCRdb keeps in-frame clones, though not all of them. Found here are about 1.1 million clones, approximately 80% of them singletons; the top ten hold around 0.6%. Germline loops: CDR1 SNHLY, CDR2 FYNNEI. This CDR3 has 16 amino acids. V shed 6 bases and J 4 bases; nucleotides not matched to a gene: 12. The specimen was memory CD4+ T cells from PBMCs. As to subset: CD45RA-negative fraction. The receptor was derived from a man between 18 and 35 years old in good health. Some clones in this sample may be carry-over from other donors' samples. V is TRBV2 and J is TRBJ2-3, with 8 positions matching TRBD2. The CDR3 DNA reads TGTGCCAGCAGGAAAGAACAGCGGGAGTACTCAGATACGCAGTATTTT. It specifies CASRKEQREYSDTQYF.